This paragraph covers one TCR beta chain sequence. This sample stems from a study of spatial heterogeneity in lung cancer. As for the study in general: Beta-chain sequences were consistently detected more often than alpha-chain sequences.

The CDR3 extends over 14 amino acids. Trimming took 3 bases from V and 4 from J, leaving 15 bases between them. Per the germline V gene, CDR1 is DFQATT and CDR2 is SNEGSKA (reference sequence). This sample's time point: sample taken at primary tumor resection. Around 70 TRACERx patients with early, untreated non-small cell lung cancer donated samples. Sequencing was performed on whole RNA extracted from tumor and nontumor lung tissue, or from frozen PBMC, and the material was left unsorted. In the library, each TCR cDNA molecule bore its own unique molecular identifier. MiXCR was run by TCRdb on the 5' RACE reads, yielding one entry per CDR3 protein. Among some 38,000 distinct CDR3 sequences, roughly 8% were seen once, and the ten largest hold under 30%.

The J gene is TRBJ2-5, the V gene TRBV20-1, with D uncertain. The clonotype was recovered from a male donor with early-stage non-small cell lung cancer. The sequences come from PBMCs, collected at surgery. The CDR3 DNA follows: TGCAGTGCTAGTCGCGGAAGGGCGGCAGAGACCCAGTACTTC. Amino acid sequence: CSASRGRAAETQYF.